This T cell receptor (beta chain) originates from a study of T cell responses to AZD1222 COVID-19 vaccine. Regarding the study as a whole: Following two doses of AZD1222, Spike-specific TCR breadth and depth rose. Scientists sampled the repertoires only once the peak T cell response had passed.

With respect to this clone: Its cognate antigen is unknown.

TCRdb's copy holds only in-frame clones and misses some; the assay was immunoSEQ multiplex PCR. This table has about 100,000 clones, approximately 87% appearing once. Here the sequenced sample was peripheral blood, taken on day 0 of MenACWY control vaccination. The source is an adult in good health.

This CDR3 reads CASSLAGGNQPQHF. The CDR3, as DNA: TGCGCCAGCAGCTTGGCAGGGGGCAATCAGCCCCAGCATTTT. The rearrangement links TRBV5-1 to TRBJ1-5; D might be TRBD1 (6 bases). The germline V gene has CDR1 SGHRS and CDR2 YFSETQ. V lost 0 bases to trimming and J lost 2 bases, with 6 bases between them. CDR3 size: 14 residues.